Listed below are T cell receptor beta chains from one sample, sequenced in a study of T cell repertoires in cytomegalovirus infection. A single record per CDR3 protein comes from TCRdb applying MiXCR to the reads. The sample lists 600,000 to 700,000 distinct CDR3 sequences, around 35% occurring once. These TCRs' antigens remain unknown. Sequencing was performed on cultured PBMCs, taken from culture after CMV antigen stimulation. The receptor set was obtained from a human donor in good health (CMV status not recorded). Some clones in this sample may be carry-over from other donors' samples. CDR3s include the opening cysteine and the closing phenylalanine or tryptophan. The D gene is left open where the match is weak. Clone size is shown for a subset of rows, as once, few, many or a class of expanded clone.

J | size | D | V | CDR3 | DNA
TRBJ2-3 | . | . | TRBV20-1 | CSARVGGAPVTQYF | TGCAGTGCTAGAGTCGGAGGGGCCCCAGTTACGCAGTATTTT
TRBJ1-5 | . | . | TRBV25-1 | CASSAGGGPQHF | TGTGCCAGCAGCGCAGGAGGTGGGCCCCAGCATTTT
TRBJ2-7 | . | . | TRBV27 | CASSFVGHGAYEQYF | TGTGCCAGCAGTTTTGTGGGACATGGGGCCTACGAGCAGTACTTC
TRBJ2-5 | few | . | TRBV5-6 | CASSLMTDQETQYF | TGTGCCAGCAGCTTGATGACAGATCAAGAGACCCAGTACTTC
TRBJ2-7 | . | . | TRBV6-8 | CASNIRGGEQYF | TGTGCCAGCAATATCCGGGGCGGGGAGCAGTACTTC
TRBJ2-3 | . | TRBD2 | TRBV2 | CASSLEKVAGVGTQYF | TGTGCCAGCAGCCTCGAAAAGGTAGCGGGAGTCGGTACGCAGTATTTT
TRBJ1-5 | few | . | TRBV28 | CASGPRRQPQHF | TGTGCCAGCGGCCCCAGGCGGCAGCCCCAGCATTTT
TRBJ1-4 | . | TRBD1 | TRBV29-1 | CSVDGDRANEKLFF | TGCAGCGTTGACGGGGACAGGGCGAACGAAAAACTGTTTTTT
TRBJ1-2 | . | . | TRBV7-6 | CAIADGYTF | TGTGCAATTGCGGATGGCTACACCTTC
TRBJ1-5 | . | . | TRBV12-3/TRBV12-4 | CASIPDSSNQPQHF | TGTGCCAGCATCCCGGACAGTAGCAATCAGCCCCAGCATTTT
TRBJ2-3 | few | TRBD2 | TRBV6-6 | CASSYKTSGRETDTQYF | TGTGCCAGCAGTTACAAGACTAGCGGGCGGGAGACAGATACGCAGTATTTT
TRBJ1-5 | . | . | TRBV6-1 | CASSEENRVGPQHF | TGTGCCAGCAGTGAAGAGAACAGGGTAGGGCCCCAGCATTTT
TRBJ2-1 | . | TRBD2 | TRBV2 | CASSIAGGEQFF | TGTGCCAGCAGTATAGCGGGGGGGGAGCAGTTCTTC
TRBJ2-1 | . | TRBD2 | TRBV12-3/TRBV12-4 | CASTASGRRNEQFF | TGTGCCAGCACCGCTAGCGGGAGAAGGAATGAGCAGTTCTTC
TRBJ1-1 | . | . | TRBV12-3/TRBV12-4 | CASRWNVNTEAFF | TGTGCCAGCAGGTGGAATGTGAACACTGAAGCTTTCTTT
TRBJ2-5 | . | TRBD2 | TRBV29-1 | CSADGLAGQETQYF | TGCAGCGCTGATGGCTTAGCGGGGCAAGAGACCCAGTACTTC
TRBJ2-3 | . | TRBD2 | TRBV4-3 | CASSSATSGSRDTQYF | TGCGCCAGCAGCTCTGCGACTAGCGGGAGTAGGGATACGCAGTATTTT
TRBJ2-3 | . | TRBD1 | TRBV5-4 | CASSYGQATDTQYF | TGTGCCAGCAGCTACGGACAGGCTACAGATACGCAGTATTTT
TRBJ1-2 | . | . | TRBV20-1 | CSARRPYGYTF | TGCAGTGCTAGGCGCCCCTATGGCTACACCTTC
TRBJ1-1 | few | . | TRBV5-1 | CASSLTGIPNTEAFF | TGCGCCAGCAGCTTGACAGGGATCCCCAACACTGAAGCTTTCTTT
TRBJ2-3 | few | . | TRBV6-2/TRBV6-3 | CASSNQSARRTDTQYF | TGTGCCAGCAGTAACCAGTCTGCGCGTCGCACAGATACGCAGTATTTT
TRBJ1-1 | once | TRBD1 | TRBV10-3 | CAISESWRGLGEAFF | TGTGCCATCAGTGAGTCGTGGAGGGGGCTGGGTGAAGCTTTCTTT
TRBJ2-2 | . | TRBD2 | TRBV12-3/TRBV12-4 | CASSLRVRGYTGELFF | TGTGCCAGCAGTTTAAGGGTGCGGGGGTACACCGGGGAGCTGTTTTTT
TRBJ2-7 | . | . | TRBV2 | CASRVGAAGEQYF | TGTGCCAGCAGGGTGGGAGCCGCCGGTGAGCAGTACTTC
TRBJ1-4 | few | . | TRBV10-3 | CAIRGDKGNEKLFF | TGTGCCATCAGGGGGGACAAGGGGAATGAAAAACTGTTTTTT
TRBJ2-3 | once | . | TRBV12-3/TRBV12-4 | CASSLIQGGADTQYF | TGTGCCAGCAGTTTAATACAGGGAGGGGCAGATACGCAGTATTTT
TRBJ2-1 | . | TRBD2 | TRBV6-5 | CASSYSVSGRREQFF | TGTGCCAGCAGTTACTCGGTTAGCGGGAGAAGAGAGCAGTTCTTC
TRBJ2-4 | . | TRBD2 | TRBV11-2 | CASSKTSGGFLAKNIQYF | TGTGCCAGCAGCAAGACTAGCGGGGGGTTTCTAGCCAAAAACATTCAGTACTTC
TRBJ1-5 | . | TRBD1 | TRBV6-6 | CATTEGDRNQPQHF | TGTGCCACCACCGAAGGGGACAGAAATCAGCCCCAGCATTTT
TRBJ1-5 | . | . | TRBV6-5 | CASFGLGFRSPNQPQHF | TGTGCCAGTTTCGGTCTCGGGTTCCGGTCGCCCAATCAGCCCCAGCATTTT
TRBJ2-1 | few | TRBD2 | TRBV7-6 | CASSGPGGHGNEQFF | TGTGCCAGCAGCGGACCGGGGGGGCATGGCAATGAGCAGTTCTTC
TRBJ2-7 | . | . | TRBV15 | CATSRDLGQAYEQYF | TGTGCCACCAGCAGAGATCTAGGCCAAGCCTACGAGCAGTACTTC
TRBJ1-1 | few | . | TRBV7-9 | CASSLVAQAFF | TGTGCCAGCAGCTTAGTGGCTCAGGCTTTCTTT
TRBJ2-3 | . | . | TRBV6-2/TRBV6-3 | CASSLGQAADTQYF | TGTGCCAGCAGCCTCGGCCAGGCTGCTGATACGCAGTATTTT
TRBJ1-6 | many | TRBD1 | TRBV5-1 | CASSRDSNSPLHF | TGCGCCAGCAGTCGGGACAGCAATTCACCCCTCCACTTT
TRBJ2-2 | few | . | TRBV6-2/TRBV6-3 | CASSYLLTGELFF | TGTGCCAGCAGTTACCTCTTAACCGGGGAGCTGTTTTTT
TRBJ1-2 | few | . | TRBV7-2 | CASSLVADSNYGYTF | TGTGCCAGCAGCTTAGTCGCAGATTCTAACTATGGCTACACCTTC
TRBJ2-1 | many | . | TRBV7-2 | CASSLGDPYPPSYNEQFF | TGTGCCAGCAGCTTAGGGGACCCCTACCCCCCCTCCTACAATGAGCAGTTCTTC
TRBJ2-3 | many | . | TRBV7-2 | CASSLFADTQYF | TGTGCCAGCAGCTTGTTCGCAGATACGCAGTATTTT
TRBJ1-6 | . | . | TRBV19 | CASSIGGYRDSPLHF | TGTGCCAGTAGTATCGGGGGGTATCGGGATTCACCCCTCCACTTT
TRBJ1-1 | . | TRBD1 | TRBV2 | CTSRPETGRLLNTEAFF | TGTACCAGCAGGCCCGAGACAGGGAGGCTCTTGAACACTGAAGCTTTCTTT
TRBJ2-2 | . | TRBD2 | TRBV20-1 | CSARVAGPLDGELFF | TGCAGTGCTAGAGTAGCGGGGCCCTTGGACGGGGAGCTGTTTTTT
TRBJ1-1 | few | . | TRBV4-1 | CASSQEEVDTEAFF | TGCGCCAGCAGCCAAGAGGAGGTCGACACTGAAGCTTTCTTT
TRBJ2-7 | many | . | TRBV7-8 | CASSLWSSLGYEQYF | TGTGCCAGCAGCCTATGGTCCAGTCTCGGTTACGAGCAGTACTTC
TRBJ2-2 | . | TRBD2 | TRBV15 | CATSKRGSWGPTGELFF | TGTGCCACCAGCAAGCGGGGGTCGTGGGGACCGACCGGGGAGCTGTTTTTT
TRBJ1-1 | . | TRBD1 | TRBV20-1 | CSARAPGRGTEAFF | TGCAGTGCTAGAGCGCCAGGCAGGGGGACTGAAGCTTTCTTT
TRBJ2-7 | . | . | TRBV9 | CASSTEPRDEQYF | TGTGCCAGCTCAACCGAGCCCCGGGACGAGCAGTACTTC
TRBJ2-1 | . | TRBD2 | TRBV20-1 | CSAEGTSPLNSYNEQFF | TGCAGTGCGGAGGGGACTAGCCCTCTTAACTCCTACAATGAGCAGTTCTTC
TRBJ1-2 | . | TRBD1 | TRBV28 | CASTPTGNGYTF | TGTGCCAGCACCCCGACAGGGAATGGCTACACCTTC
TRBJ2-5 | few | TRBD1 | TRBV6-1 | CASSRQGVMGETQYF | TGTGCCAGCTCCCGACAGGGAGTAATGGGGGAGACCCAGTACTTC
TRBJ2-5 | few | . | TRBV10-3 | CAIRGTKETQYF | TGTGCCATCAGGGGGACGAAAGAGACCCAGTACTTC
TRBJ1-2 | few | . | TRBV12-3/TRBV12-4 | CASSYNGGFGFYGYTF | TGTGCCAGCAGTTACAATGGGGGGTTCGGTTTCTATGGCTACACCTTC